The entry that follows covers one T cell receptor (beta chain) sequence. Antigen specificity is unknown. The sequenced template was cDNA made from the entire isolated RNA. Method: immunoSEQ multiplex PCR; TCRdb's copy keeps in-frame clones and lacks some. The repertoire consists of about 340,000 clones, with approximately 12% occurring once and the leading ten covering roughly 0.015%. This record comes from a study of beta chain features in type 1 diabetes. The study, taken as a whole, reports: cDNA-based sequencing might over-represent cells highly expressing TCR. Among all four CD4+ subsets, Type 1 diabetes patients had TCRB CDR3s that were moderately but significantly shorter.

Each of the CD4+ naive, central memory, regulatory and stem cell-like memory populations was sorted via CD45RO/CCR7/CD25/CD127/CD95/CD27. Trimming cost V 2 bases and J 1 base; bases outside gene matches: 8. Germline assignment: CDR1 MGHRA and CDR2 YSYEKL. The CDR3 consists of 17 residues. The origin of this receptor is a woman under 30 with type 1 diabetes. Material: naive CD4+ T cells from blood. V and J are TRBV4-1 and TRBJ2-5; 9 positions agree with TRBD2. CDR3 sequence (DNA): TGCGCCAGCAGCCAAATCGAGGCTAGCGGGATCCAAGAGACCCAGTACTTC. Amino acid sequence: CASSQIEASGIQETQYF.